One and the same sample provided the 24 T cell receptor beta chains below, sequenced in a study of CD8 T cells in ankylosing spondylitis. TCRdb redid the calling of the 5' RACE reads with MiXCR, one entry per CDR3 protein. Found here are 130,000 or so distinct CDR3 sequences, over 6.5% of them singletons; the top ten hold less than 15%. Sequenced input: blood, either unsorted or a sorted T cell fraction (not recorded which). These TCRs come from a male donor with ankylosing spondylitis or in good health (not recorded which).

This clonotype has at least ten counts. This chain joins TRBV12-3 or TRBV12-4 and TRBJ2-2; the D is unclear. The CDR3 covers 15 residues. The V gene lost 6 bases and the J gene lost 3 bases, with 14 bases spanning the gap. CDR3 coding DNA: TGTGCCAGCAGACCCGGAGTTCAGTACACCGGGGAGCTGTTTTTT. Translation gives CASRPGVQYTGELFF.

Many counts were recorded for this clonotype. This sequence joins TRBV12-3 or TRBV12-4 and TRBJ2-1, with D possibly matching TRBD2 (7 bases). V lost 3 bases to trimming and J lost 10 bases, with 16 bases between them. This CDR3 comprises 14 residues. The CDR3 DNA sequence: TGTGCCAGCAGTTTGGCTGGCGGGGGCACGGAGCAGTTCTTC. Amino acid sequence: CASSLAGGGTEQFF.

This clonotype was detected only a few times. The gene calls are TRBV30 and TRBJ1-5; D gene ambiguous. Germline loops: CDR1 GTSNPN, CDR2 SVGIG (reference sequence). This CDR3 contains 14 residues. Trimming removed 1 base from V and 0 bases from J, with 7 bases in between. In DNA form, the CDR3 reads TGTGCCTGGAGTGAGGGCGCTAGCAATCAGCCCCAGCATTTT. This codes for CAWSEGASNQPQHF.

This clonotype has ten or more counts. This rearrangement joins TRBV5-1 to TRBJ1-4; D uncertain. The CDR3 extends over 13 amino acids. Trimming cost V 0 bases and J 8 bases, with 8 bases left between them. Germline lookup yields CDR1 SGHRS and CDR2 YFSETQ. CDR3 DNA: TGCGCCAGCAGCTTGGAAGGGCAGGAAAAACTGTTTTTT. Protein sequence: CASSLEGQEKLFF.

This clonotype was recorded at least ten times. The rearrangement joins TRBV5-1 to TRBJ2-3; D is perhaps TRBD1 (5 bases). The V and J ends lost 3 bases and 2 bases respectively, with 10 bases between them. Germline assignment: CDR1 SGHRS and CDR2 YFSETQ. The length of the CDR3 is 14 residues. CDR3 in amino acids: CASSSQGFTDTQYF. CDR3 DNA: TGCGCCAGCAGCTCCCAGGGATTCACAGATACGCAGTATTTT.

This clonotype was counted at least ten times. V usage is TRBV12-3 or TRBV12-4 and J usage is TRBJ2-1, with 7 bases that match TRBD2. The CDR3 is 16 residues long. The J segment lost 4 bases and the V segment lost 10 bases, leaving 16 bases of the junction unmatched. The CDR3 sequence: CATRRMEGRAYNEQFF. The CDR3 DNA reads TGTGCCACCCGACGGATGGAAGGGAGGGCGTACAATGAGCAGTTCTTC.

This clonotype appeared many times. The CDR3 DNA reads as TGTGCCAGTAGTGCGTGGGAGGGCCGCAATGAGCAGTTCTTC. Protein: CASSAWEGRNEQFF. This chain joins TRBV19 and TRBJ2-1; TRBD2 matches 7 bases. The CDR3 has 14 residues. Germline-derived CDR1 and CDR2 are LNHDA and SQIVND (reference sequence). V gave up 5 bases and J gave up 6 bases; unmatched junction bases: 7.

About this clonotype itself: One junction end does not reproduce the germline sequence, and a read error may be involved. This chain links TRBV3-1 with TRBJ2-3; 13 bases map to TRBD2. This CDR3 is built from 18 residues. CDR1 and CDR2 (germline): LGHDT, YNNKEL (reference sequence). The CDR3 loop reads CATSQDRGLAGLTDTQYF. For the CDR3, the DNA is TGTGCCACCAGCCAAGACCGGGGACTAGCGGGATTAACAGATACGCAGTATTTT.

This clonotype was detected many times. The chain is built from TRBV7-6 and TRBJ1-1; D remains ambiguous. Trimming cost V 8 bases and J 7 bases, with 14 bases left between them. Per germline, CDR1 SGHVS and CDR2 FNYEAQ. This CDR3 has 12 residues. The CDR3 region has the DNA TGTGCCAGCGGCCTTCCAGAGGGTGAAGCTTTCTTT. Protein: CASGLPEGEAFF.

V is TRBV5-3 and J is TRBJ2-2; D gene uncertain. TRBV5-3 carries the ORF label, with uncertain function. This CDR3 is built from 14 residues. With 9 bases removed from V and 5 bases from J, the gap between germline ends came to 17 bases. For the CDR3, the DNA is TGTGCCATGGGCCCTGGGGTCCCGACCGGGGAGCTGTTTTTT. Translation gives CAMGPGVPTGELFF.

This clonotype was detected many times. This chain uses TRBV5-1 with TRBJ2-1; D might be TRBD1 or TRBD2, each matching 5 bases. This CDR3 contains 14 residues. Trimming took 0 bases from V and 7 from J, leaving 11 bases between them. CDR1 is SGHRS and CDR2 is YFSETQ in the germline V gene. For the CDR3, the DNA is TGCGCCAGCAGCTTGGCAGGTGGGGGAAATGAGCAGTTCTTC. It is translated as CASSLAGGGNEQFF.

In this sample, this clonotype turned up many times. This chain connects TRBV29-1 to TRBJ1-3, with no clear D. In germline, CDR1 is SQVTM, CDR2 ANQGSEA. V was pared by 7 bases and J by 0 bases, with 7 bases between. CDR3 size: 12 residues. The CDR3 loop reads CSADTSGNTIYF. CDR3 in DNA: TGCAGCGCAGACACCTCTGGAAACACCATATATTTT.

The V call is TRBV10-3, the J call TRBJ2-1; weak D call: TRBD1 (5 bases). Trimming took off 9 bases at V and 2 bases at J, with 17 bases between the two ends. The CDR3 has 15 residues. Germline assignment: CDR1 ENHRY and CDR2 SYGVKD. In DNA, the CDR3 is TGTGCCATTGGTAGGGGCGGTGTCCCCTACAATGAGCAGTTCTTC. This encodes CAIGRGGVPYNEQFF.

Many counts were recorded for this clonotype. The chain is built from TRBV27 and TRBJ2-5; D remains unclear. Per germline, CDR1 MNHEY and CDR2 SMNVEV (reference sequence). Trimming stripped 2 bases from V and 0 bases from J, with 7 bases between. CDR3 length: 14 residues. This chain's CDR3 is CASSLRRDQETQYF. The CDR3 DNA reads as TGTGCCAGCAGTTTACGGCGTGACCAAGAGACCCAGTACTTC.

Many counts were recorded for this clonotype. The CDR3 nucleotides are TGTGCCAGCAGCGCGGCGGACGATATACCCCCCCTCCACTTT. Protein product: CASSAADDIPPLHF. This rearrangement joins TRBV9 to TRBJ1-6, with unresolved D. CDR1 and CDR2 from the germline V gene are SGDLS and YYNGEE. Trimming left V 3 bases short and J 13 bases short, with 17 bases between. This CDR3 comprises 14 residues.

This clonotype was detected many times. The CDR3 protein is CASSFTGAGNTEAFF. In DNA form, the CDR3 reads TGCGCCAGCAGCTTTACAGGGGCGGGGAACACTGAAGCTTTCTTT. The chain recombines TRBV5-1 with TRBJ1-1; 7 nucleotides align to TRBD1. V shed 2 bases, J shed 1 base, and the junction held 5 bases outside the gene matches. Germline values: CDR1 SGHRS, CDR2 YFSETQ. This CDR3 has 15 residues.

This clonotype appeared many times. The rearrangement joins TRBV24-1 to TRBJ2-7; D not resolved. The V end was cut by 3 bases, the J end by 5 bases, with 10 bases between. This CDR3 has 13 amino acids. Germline CDR1 KGHDR, CDR2 SFDVKD. CDR3 sequence (DNA): TGTGCCACCAGTGATCCCGGACGGGACGAGCAGTACTTC. It is translated as CATSDPGRDEQYF.

The J gene is TRBJ2-3, the V gene TRBV7-2; D is unclear. CDR3 size: 13 residues. Trimming left V 5 bases short and J 2 bases short, with 8 bases between. Germline loops: CDR1 SGHTA, CDR2 FQGNSA. The CDR3 bases are TGTGCCAGCAGCCCGGTGCTCACAGATACGCAGTATTTT. Translation gives CASSPVLTDTQYF.

The chain combines TRBV29-1 with TRBJ2-3, with 7 bases lining up with TRBD1. Trimming at V came to 8 bases and at J to 3 bases, leaving 5 bases not matched to a gene. Germline V gene lookup returns CDR1 SQVTM and CDR2 ANQGSEA. This CDR3 comprises 12 residues. DNA for the CDR3: TGCAGCCCAGGGACAGAGACAGATACGCAGTATTTT. The encoded protein is CSPGTETDTQYF.

This clonotype has a count of ten or more. The rearrangement joins TRBV24-1 to TRBJ2-3; perhaps TRBD1 as D (6 bases). The CDR3 covers 15 residues. Looked up from germline, CDR1 is KGHDR and CDR2 is SFDVKD. V dropped 1 base and J dropped 3 bases, with 10 bases sitting between them. The DNA of the CDR3 is TGTGCCACCAGTGATTTTACGCAGGGGACAGATACGCAGTATTTT. Translated: CATSDFTQGTDTQYF.

The chain employs TRBV5-4 and TRBJ2-3; 7 bases line up with TRBD1. The V gene end was trimmed by 4 bases and the J gene end by 0 bases; junction bases not matched to a gene: 11. This CDR3 is built from 17 residues. Germline V gives CDR1 SGHNT, CDR2 YYREEE (reference sequence). CDR3: CASSPRQGTPSTDTQYF. The CDR3 DNA reads as TGTGCCAGCAGCCCCCGACAGGGAACCCCTAGCACAGATACGCAGTATTTT.

This clonotype has ten or more counts. V and J are TRBV5-1 and TRBJ2-7, with 10 bases fitting TRBD1. V gave up 4 bases and J gave up 7 bases; unmatched junction bases: 11. The V gene's germline CDR1 is SGHRS and CDR2 YFSETQ. There are 15 residues in the CDR3. CDR3: CASSIFGTGEDEQYF. DNA of the CDR3: TGCGCCAGCAGCATCTTCGGGACAGGGGAGGATGAGCAGTACTTC.

This clonotype was observed at least ten times. The chain has TRBV29-1 and TRBJ1-2; possible D gene TRBD1, 6 bases. CDR1 and CDR2 from the germline V gene are SQVTM and ANQGSEA. The CDR3 is made up of 13 amino acids. V lost 2 bases to trimming and J lost 4 bases, with 11 bases between them. The CDR3 spells CSVEWNRAYGYTF. The DNA for the CDR3 is TGCAGCGTTGAATGGAACAGGGCCTATGGCTACACCTTC.

This clonotype was seen repeatedly, ten times or more. The chain recombines TRBV5-1 with TRBJ2-5; 7 bases map to TRBD1. This CDR3 has 15 amino acids. J was trimmed by 5 bases and V by 3 bases; bases with no gene match: 10. Looked up from germline, CDR1 is SGHRS and CDR2 is YFSETQ. CDR3 nucleotide sequence: TGCGCCAGCAGCTCTACCGGACAGGTTGAGGAGACCCAGTACTTC. As protein: CASSSTGQVEETQYF.